Presented here are 27 T cell receptor beta chains from one specimen sequenced in a study of T cell responses to AZD1222 COVID-19 vaccine. Method: immunoSEQ multiplex PCR; TCRdb's copy keeps in-frame clones and lacks some. The repertoire holds 110,000 to 150,000 clones, with 90% to 95% as singletons. The sample consisted of peripheral blood, taken after recovery from COVID-19. The receptors shown here come from an adult who had recovered from COVID-19.

V is TRBV7-2 and J is TRBJ2-7; 9 bases map to TRBD1. This CDR3 spans 15 amino acids. J lost 4 bases, V lost 5 bases, and 9 bases had no gene match. Germline V CDR1 and CDR2: SGHTA, FQGNSA. CDR3 nucleotide sequence: TGTGCCAGCAGCAATCCGACAGGGGGTCATTACGAGCAGTACTTC. Its translation: CASSNPTGGHYEQYF.

This clone was observed once. This same CDR3 is encoded by further DNA sequences in the sample. The V call is TRBV3-1 (or the pseudogene TRBV3-2), the J call TRBJ1-5; D not certain. The ends were cut back, 3 bases at V and 0 bases at J, with 6 bases in the middle. Germline V gene lookup returns CDR1 LGHDT and CDR2 YNNKEL (reference sequence). The CDR3 sequence is 14 residues long. The CDR3 DNA sequence: TGTGCCAGCAGCCAGGGAAGTAGCAATCAGCCCCAGCATTTT. It specifies CASSQGSSNQPQHF.

This chain links TRBV5-5 with TRBJ1-2, with 8 bases matching TRBD1. CDR1 SGHKS and CDR2 YYEKEE come from the germline V gene (reference sequence). The CDR3 has 15 residues. The J segment lost 8 bases and the V segment lost 0 bases, leaving 9 bases of the junction unmatched. The CDR3, as DNA: TGTGCCAGCAGCTTGGTGGCATCAGGGGGCAAGGGCTACACCTTC. This codes for CASSLVASGGKGYTF.

V and J are TRBV5-1 and TRBJ2-1; D tentatively fits TRBD1 or TRBD2 (6 bases each). CDR3 length: 15 residues. V was shortened by 5 bases and J by 10 bases, with 22 bases between the two germline ends. Germline V gives CDR1 SGHRS, CDR2 YFSETQ. Written as DNA, the CDR3 is TGCGCCAGCAGACAGACTAGGGGGGATAGGGAGGAGCAGTTCTTC. Translating gives CASRQTRGDREEQFF.

The chain is built from TRBV10-1 and TRBJ2-7; 7 positions agree with TRBD1. J lost 7 bases, V lost 1 base, and 13 bases had no gene match. The germline CDR1 and CDR2 sequences are WNHNN and SYGVQD (reference sequence). The CDR3 is made up of 16 amino acids. The CDR3 loop is CASSEFRTGNLKEQYF. The CDR3 DNA sequence: TGCGCCAGCAGTGAGTTTCGGACAGGCAACCTAAAAGAGCAGTACTTC.

DNA for the CDR3: TGTGCCAGCTCACGAGCCAGAGTTCCCACCGGGGAGCTGTTTTTT. Its translation: CASSRARVPTGELFF. This chain links TRBV18 with TRBJ2-2, with D uncertain. The V end lost 4 bases, the J end lost 4 bases, and 13 bases lay between the germline ends. This CDR3 has 15 residues. Per germline, CDR1 KGHSH and CDR2 LQKENI. The variable domain in full, completed from reference TRBV18 and TRBJ2-2, reads NAGVMQNPRHLVRRRGQEARLRCSPMKGHSHVYWYRQLPEEGLKFMVYLQKENIIDESGMPKERFSAEFPKEGPSILRIQQVVRGDSAAYFCASSRARVPTGELFFGEGSRLTVL.

CDR3 residues: CASSTRTSYNSPLHF. The CDR3 nucleotides read TGTGCCAGCAGCACCAGGACATCTTATAATTCACCCCTCCACTTT. The chain couples TRBV28 to TRBJ1-6; D perhaps matches TRBD1 (5 bases). This CDR3 spans 15 amino acids. V was shortened by 6 bases and J by 4 bases, with 13 bases between the two germline ends. Germline loops: CDR1 MDHEN, CDR2 SYDVKM.

This chain connects TRBV7-2 to TRBJ2-7; possibly TRBD2 for D (5 bases). Germline CDR1 and CDR2: SGHTA and FQGNSA. The germline V and J ends were trimmed by 1 base and 0 bases, with 10 bases remaining between them. The CDR3 covers 15 residues. The CDR3 DNA reads as TGTGCCAGCAGCTTAGAGAGCGGTCCCTCCTACGAGCAGTACTTC. This sequence encodes CASSLESGPSYEQYF.

This chain uses TRBV5-4 with TRBJ1-2; a possible D gene is TRBD1 (5 bases). The CDR3 is 16 amino acids. V lost 2 bases and J 0 bases, leaving 14 bases between the germline ends. Germline-derived CDR1 and CDR2 are SGHNT and YYREEE (reference sequence). For the CDR3, the DNA is TGTGCCAGCAGCTTATTCGGTCAGGGAGCTAACTATGGCTACACCTTC. Translating it yields CASSLFGQGANYGYTF.

This clone showed up just once. This rearrangement joins TRBV7-9 to TRBJ1-4, with 8 bases identical to TRBD1. The CDR3 is 14 amino acids. Germline V gene data show CDR1 as SEHNR and CDR2 as FQNEAQ (reference sequence). Trimming at V came to 5 bases and at J to 8 bases, leaving 7 bases not matched to a gene. CDR3 nucleotide sequence: TGTGCCAGCAGCCCAGGGGGCACGGGGGAAAAACTGTTTTTT. Its translation is CASSPGGTGEKLFF. Together with reference TRBV7-9 and TRBJ1-4, the CDR3 gives the full variable domain: DTGVSQNPRHKITKRGQNVTFRCDPISEHNRLYWYRQTLGQGPEFLTYFQNEAQLEKSRLLSDRFSAERPKGSFSTLEIQRTEQGDSAMYLCASSPGGTGEKLFFGSGTQLSVL.

The chain is built from TRBV19 and TRBJ2-3; D unclear. CDR3 size: 16 residues. Trimming cost V 3 bases and J 5 bases, with 18 bases left between them. Germline CDR1 and CDR2: LNHDA and SQIVND (reference sequence). CDR3 nucleotide sequence: TGTGCCAGTAGTATTGAATGGGCAGGAACGAGAGATACGCAGTATTTT. Translated: CASSIEWAGTRDTQYF.

The chain carries TRBV5-1 and TRBJ2-2; TRBD2 is a possible D gene (5 bases). The germline gives CDR1 SGHRS, CDR2 YFSETQ. Trimming removed 0 bases from V and 0 bases from J, with 9 bases in between. This CDR3 is 16 amino acids long. The CDR3 spells CASSLVGVANTGELFF. The CDR3 nucleotides read TGCGCCAGCAGCTTGGTCGGGGTCGCGAACACCGGGGAGCTGTTTTTT. Combining the CDR3 with reference TRBV5-1 and TRBJ2-2 gives the whole variable domain KAGVTQTPRYLIKTRGQQVTLSCSPISGHRSVSWYQQTPGQGLQFLFEYFSETQRNKGNFPGRFSGRQFSNSRSEMNVSTLELGDSALYLCASSLVGVANTGELFFGEGSRLTVL.

The chain is built from TRBV27 and TRBJ2-2, with 7 bases lining up with TRBD2. The trim removed 4 bases at V and 2 bases at J, leaving 1 base unmatched. CDR1 is MNHEY and CDR2 is SMNVEV in the germline V gene (reference sequence). The CDR3 runs 14 residues. CDR3 sequence reads: CASSWGLNTGELFF. The DNA for the CDR3 is TGTGCCAGCAGTTGGGGACTAAACACCGGGGAGCTGTTTTTT.

In this sample, this clone turned up once. J is TRBJ2-3 and V is TRBV6-2 or TRBV6-3, with 9 bases identical to TRBD1. V trimming: 4 bases; J trimming: 0 bases; junction bases outside the gene matches: 2. The CDR3 covers 15 residues. Germline CDR1 and CDR2: MNHEY and SVGEGT. CDR3 sequence (DNA): TGTGCCAGCAGTTCCGGGACAGGGAGCACAGATACGCAGTATTTT. This sequence encodes CASSSGTGSTDTQYF.

V usage is TRBV29-1 and J usage is TRBJ2-7; 9 nucleotides align to TRBD1. V gave up 6 bases and J gave up 3 bases; unmatched junction bases: 9. The CDR3 contains 14 residues. Germline CDR1 and CDR2: SQVTM and ANQGSEA. CDR3 nucleotides: TGCAGCGTCATTGTTGGGGACAGGGTCTACGAGCAGTACTTC. It specifies CSVIVGDRVYEQYF.

The chain has TRBV5-4 and TRBJ2-3; 9 nucleotides align to TRBD2. CDR1 is SGHNT and CDR2 is YYREEE in the germline V gene (reference sequence). The CDR3 contains 15 residues. The ends lost 0 bases at V and 3 bases at J; junction bases unmatched: 2. The CDR3 protein is CASSLVLAGTDTQYF. CDR3 coding DNA: TGTGCCAGCAGCTTGGTTCTAGCGGGAACAGATACGCAGTATTTT.

The chain joins TRBV5-6 to TRBJ2-2, with 7 bases that match TRBD1. The germline gives CDR1 SGHDT, CDR2 YYEEEE. The CDR3 length is 17 residues. V lost 1 base, J lost 1 base, and 7 bases stayed unmatched. CDR3 nucleotides: TGTGCCAGCAGCTTGAGGGCGACAGGGTGGAACACCGGGGAGCTGTTTTTT. It codes for CASSLRATGWNTGELFF. The full variable domain, with the rest looked up from reference TRBV5-6 and TRBJ2-2, is DAGVTQSPTHLIKTRGQQVTLRCSPKSGHDTVSWYQQALGQGPQFIFQYYEEEERQRGNFPDRFSGHQFPNYSSELNVNALLLGDSALYLCASSLRATGWNTGELFFGEGSRLTVL.

The chain links TRBV30 to TRBJ1-2; D is uncertain. Germline values: CDR1 GTSNPN, CDR2 SVGIG (reference sequence). Trimming left V 0 bases short and J 5 bases short, with 4 bases between. This CDR3 has 11 residues. CDR3 region: CAWSVGYGYTF. Here the CDR3 DNA reads TGTGCCTGGAGTGTAGGATATGGCTACACCTTC.

The chain has TRBV4-1 and TRBJ2-7, with D perhaps matching TRBD1 (7 bases). The germline V gene has CDR1 MGHRA and CDR2 YSYEKL. The CDR3 loop spans 15 amino acids. V gave up 3 bases and J gave up 4 bases, with 16 bases separating them. The CDR3 DNA sequence: TGCGCCAGCAGCCAGGGTTATCAGGGGGGATACGAGCAGTACTTC. This translates into CASSQGYQGGYEQYF.

The chain employs TRBV9 and TRBJ2-1; D gene unclear. The CDR3 runs to 10 residues. Trimming removed 3 bases from V and 10 bases from J, with 5 bases in between. In germline, CDR1 is SGDLS, CDR2 YYNGEE. The CDR3 region has the DNA TGTGCCAGCAGCGGACGAGAGCAGTTCTTC. It encodes CASSGREQFF.

This sequence joins TRBV28 and TRBJ2-7; D tentatively fits TRBD1 or TRBD2 (5 bases each). The CDR3 length is 13 residues. Per the germline V gene, CDR1 is MDHEN and CDR2 is SYDVKM. In nucleotides, the CDR3 is TGTGCATCCGAGGGGTCCTCTACCTACGAGCAGTACTTC. This translates into CASEGSSTYEQYF.

This chain joins TRBV2 and TRBJ2-7; possibly TRBD1 or TRBD2 for D (5 bases each). The germline CDR1 and CDR2 sequences are SNHLY and FYNNEI. This CDR3 has 13 residues. V gave up 7 bases and J gave up 0 bases, with 10 bases separating them. CDR3 loop: CASIGDGSYEQYF. As DNA, the CDR3 is TGTGCCAGCATTGGGGACGGCTCCTACGAGCAGTACTTC.

The chain links TRBV27 to TRBJ1-5, with no clear D. Trimming pared 4 bases from V and 5 bases from J, leaving 15 bases between. The CDR3 extends over 15 amino acids. Per the germline V gene, CDR1 is MNHEY and CDR2 is SMNVEV (reference sequence). The CDR3 DNA sequence: TGTGCCAGCAGTTCACAGAGGATGGGATATCAGCCCCAGCATTTT. Protein product: CASSSQRMGYQPQHF.

With respect to this clone: One end of the junction varies from germline; a read error may be responsible. This rearrangement joins TRBV7-7 to TRBJ2-5, with D perhaps TRBD1 or TRBD2 (5 bases each). CDR1 and CDR2 from the germline V gene are SSHAT and FNYEAQ (reference sequence). The CDR3 loop spans 13 amino acids. CDR3 in amino acids: CASSLAEGETQYF. CDR3 DNA: TGTGCTAGCAGCTTAGCAGAGGGGGAGACCCAGTACTTC.

The chain recombines TRBV25-1 with TRBJ2-7; D is perhaps TRBD1 (5 bases). Trimming cost V 4 bases and J 2 bases, with 12 bases left between them. CDR1 MGHDK and CDR2 SYGVNS come from the germline V gene. This CDR3 has 14 residues. CDR3: CASSGQLLPYEQYF. CDR3 nucleotides: TGTGCCAGCAGTGGACAGCTCCTTCCCTACGAGCAGTACTTC.

The chain combines TRBV9 with TRBJ2-3, with D tentatively TRBD2 (6 bases). This CDR3 contains 16 residues. Germline assignment: CDR1 SGDLS and CDR2 YYNGEE. Trimming pared 0 bases from V and 0 bases from J, leaving 11 bases between. The DNA for the CDR3 is TGTGCCAGCAGCGTAGCGGGAGCGGAGAGCACAGATACGCAGTATTTT. Amino acids: CASSVAGAESTDTQYF.

The chain employs TRBV28 and TRBJ2-1, with 11 bases fitting TRBD2. This CDR3 contains 18 residues. Per germline, CDR1 MDHEN and CDR2 SYDVKM. V shed 2 bases, J shed 0 bases, and the junction held 6 bases outside the gene matches. CDR3 in DNA: TGTGCCAGCAGTTTAATTCTAGCGGGGGGTGTCTCCTACAATGAGCAGTTCTTC. This sequence encodes CASSLILAGGVSYNEQFF.